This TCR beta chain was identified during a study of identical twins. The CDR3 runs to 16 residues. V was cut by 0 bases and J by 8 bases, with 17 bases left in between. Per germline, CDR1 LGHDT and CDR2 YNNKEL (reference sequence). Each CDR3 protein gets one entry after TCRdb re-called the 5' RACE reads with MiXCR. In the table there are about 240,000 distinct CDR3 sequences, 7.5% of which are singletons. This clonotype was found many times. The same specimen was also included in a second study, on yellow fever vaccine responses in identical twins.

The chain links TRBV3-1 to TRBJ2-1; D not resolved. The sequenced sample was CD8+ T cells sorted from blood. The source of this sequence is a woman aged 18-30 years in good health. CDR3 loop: CASSQDVRSAFYEQFF. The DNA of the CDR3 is TGTGCCAGCAGCCAAGATGTGCGATCGGCGTTTTATGAGCAGTTCTTC.